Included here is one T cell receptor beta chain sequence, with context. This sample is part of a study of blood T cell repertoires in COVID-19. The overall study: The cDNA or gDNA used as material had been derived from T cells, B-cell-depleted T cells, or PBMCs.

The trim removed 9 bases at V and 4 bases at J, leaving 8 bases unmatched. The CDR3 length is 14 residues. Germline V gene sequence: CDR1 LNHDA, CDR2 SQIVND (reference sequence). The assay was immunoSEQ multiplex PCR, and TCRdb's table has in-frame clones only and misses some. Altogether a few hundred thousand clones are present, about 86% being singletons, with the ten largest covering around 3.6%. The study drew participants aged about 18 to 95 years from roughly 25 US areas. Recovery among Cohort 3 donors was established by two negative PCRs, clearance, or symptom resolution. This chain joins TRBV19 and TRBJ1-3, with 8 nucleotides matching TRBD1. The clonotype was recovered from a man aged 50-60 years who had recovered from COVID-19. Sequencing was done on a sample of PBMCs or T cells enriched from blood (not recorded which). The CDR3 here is CASEEGTGGNTIYF. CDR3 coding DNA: TGTGCCAGCGAGGAGGGGACAGGAGGAAACACCATATATTTT.